This T cell receptor (beta chain) was sequenced for a study of shared clonotypes between healthy human individuals (TCRdb year 2020). For context, the study as a whole: Three men and two women, aged 18 to 49 years, made up the cohort. Per donor, three plates each were used for CD4 naive and CD4 memory, two for CD8 naive, and one for CD8 memory. To estimate repertoire size and how much clonotypes are shared between individuals, the study performed deep sequencing of blood TCR repertoires from about five healthy adults. Libraries were prepared and TCR repertoires were sequenced by different laboratories using diverse techniques, in order to increase sequencing depth and limit assay-specific biases. Each donor's leukapheresis produced roughly between roughly 0.85 and 9.5 billion PBMCs.

Regarding this clone: This receptor's antigen is unknown. No much larger clonotype is one base removed from it; base qualities were not supplied.

The donors were healthy, HIV-negative adults who had no recently reported acute infections or vaccinations. Every donor was a Caucasian adult residing in Nashville, Tennessee, USA. Magnetic negative selection was used to enrich CD4+ T cells, after which naive cells were positively selected on CD45RA and the negative fraction became the memory subset. Blood was obtained by leukapheresis, after which PBMCs were separated by Ficoll-Histopaque density gradient centrifugation and cryopreserved in liquid nitrogen vapor phase. Purity and quantity of every magnetically sorted T cell population were checked by analytical flow cytometry. Genomic DNA was isolated from each sorted fraction and quantified by UV absorbance on a Nanodrop 2000c. The junction shows trimming of 2 bases on V and 7 bases on J, and the gene matches do not reach 12 bases of it. The germline V gene sets CDR1 to MGHRA and CDR2 to YSYEKL. Including cysteine and phenylalanine, the CDR3 has 16 amino acids. Solely the CDR3 DNA is kept, with 48 bases framed from the first base.

Paper-wide results and their limitations: Sampling was restricted to blood, and TCR repertoires in tissue are likely to differ from TCR repertoires in blood. Sharing across a few donors was observed for around 5% of naive CD4, under 4% of naive CD8, 2% to 2.5% of memory CD4, and around 0.42% of memory CD8 clonotypes. Estimated clonotype richness was generally larger for naive than for memory subsets. Pairwise subsampling indicated that sequencing depth was expected to affect the degree of clonotype sharing among donors. Rarefaction of sorted-subset datasets indicated incomplete sequencing despite the large sequencing depth. Because the study included only a small number of donors, the genetic and exposure-history diversity represented was limited. Clonotypes shared by all four sorted-subset donors showed higher generation probabilities than non-shared clonotypes.

Using the deep immunoSEQ assay, multiplex PCR amplified TCR CDR3 regions from genomic DNA. Genomic DNA extracted from each cell subset was distributed evenly over all wells of several immunoSEQ 96-well plates, and each plate served as one replicate. For sorted subsets, each replicate PCR was loaded with 150 to 250 ng genomic DNA, equivalent to about 30,000 T cell genomes. The purified libraries were quantified using a Qubit 3.0 fluorometer, sized with a Bioanalyzer 2100, and then quantified again using the KAPA Library Quantification kit. Every immunoSEQ 96-well plate was sequenced on a separate single-read 150-cycle Illumina NextSeq 550 flow cell. As for how the authors treated the data: Because the immunoSEQ output held only junctional sequences and lacked quality scores, the filtering could not match the filtering applied to full-length reads. Sequences were annotated with PyIR, a Python wrapper for IgBLAST v1.9, using IMGT germline references to assign V/J genes and CDR3. Any read was removed if the V/J assignment was weak (E-value above 1e-6), the CDR3 was missing, or the read contained stop codons, out-of-frame junctions, or ambiguous translated residues. V3J clonotypes were defined as sequences sharing the same inferred V gene, J gene, and CDR3 amino acid sequence. To compute the percentage overlap between repertoires, the number of shared unique clonotypes was divided by the size of the smaller repertoire. Richness of each repertoire was evaluated using RTK rarefaction, the Chao1 estimator, and Recon v2.1 estimates of unobserved clonotypes. Generation probabilities were computed with OLGA for all TCRbeta clonotypes obtained by the gDNA method from a few donors. TCRdb holds this immuneACCESS table with in-frame rearrangements only. Some clones are missing; in checked studies, unresolved V genes explain under half, and the rest has no known cause. That table is the source of V, J and clone size, and D and trimming were worked out from the DNA. Here the sample has over 850,000 clones; about 80% occur a single time. The ten largest make up around 0.47% of the sample.

The V and J segments used are TRBV4-1 and TRBJ2-5; 8 nucleotides in the junction match TRBD1. The TCR sequence derives from a man between 18 and 35 years old in good health. Some clones in this sample may be carry-over from other donors' samples. The sample was memory CD4+ T cells from PBMCs. The cell subset or site label here, explained by the study, means: CD45RA-negative fraction. The CDR3 here reads CASSQPGQGAHVTQYF. In nucleotide form, the sequence is TGCGCCAGCAGCCAACCAGGACAGGGCGCTCATGTGACCCAGTACTTC.